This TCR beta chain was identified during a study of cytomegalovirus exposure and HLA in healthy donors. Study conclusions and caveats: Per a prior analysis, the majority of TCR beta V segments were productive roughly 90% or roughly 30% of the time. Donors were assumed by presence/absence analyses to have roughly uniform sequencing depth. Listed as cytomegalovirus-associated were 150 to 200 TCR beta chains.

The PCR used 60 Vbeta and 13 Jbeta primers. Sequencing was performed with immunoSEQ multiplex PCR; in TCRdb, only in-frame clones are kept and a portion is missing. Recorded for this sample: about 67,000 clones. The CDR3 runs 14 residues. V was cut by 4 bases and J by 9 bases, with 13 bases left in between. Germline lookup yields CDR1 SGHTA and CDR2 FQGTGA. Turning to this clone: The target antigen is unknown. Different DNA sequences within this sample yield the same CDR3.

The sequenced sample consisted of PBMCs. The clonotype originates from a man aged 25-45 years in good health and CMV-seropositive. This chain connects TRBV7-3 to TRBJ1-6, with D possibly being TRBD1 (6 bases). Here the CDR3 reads CASSSTGRGSPLHF. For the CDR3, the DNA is TGTGCCAGCAGCTCTACAGGGAGGGGTTCACCCCTCCACTTT. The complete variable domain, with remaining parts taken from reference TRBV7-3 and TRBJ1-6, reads GAGVSQTPSNKVTEKGKYVELRCDPISGHTALYWYRQSLGQGPEFLIYFQGTGAADDSGLPNDRFFAVRPEGSVSTLKIQRTERGDSAVYLCASSSTGRGSPLHFGNGTRLTVT.